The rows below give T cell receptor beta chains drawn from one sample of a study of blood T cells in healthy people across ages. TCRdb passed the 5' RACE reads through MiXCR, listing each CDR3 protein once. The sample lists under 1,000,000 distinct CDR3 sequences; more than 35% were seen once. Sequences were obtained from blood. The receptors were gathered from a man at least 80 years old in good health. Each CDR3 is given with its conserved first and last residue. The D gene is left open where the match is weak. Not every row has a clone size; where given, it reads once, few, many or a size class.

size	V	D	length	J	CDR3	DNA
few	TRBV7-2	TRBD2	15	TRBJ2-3	CASILHAGDTDTQYF	TGTGCCAGCATACTCCATGCGGGAGACACAGATACGCAGTATTTT
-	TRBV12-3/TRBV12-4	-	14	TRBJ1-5	CASSLGADNQPQHF	TGTGCCAGCAGTTTAGGGGCGGATAATCAGCCCCAGCATTTT
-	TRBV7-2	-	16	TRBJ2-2	CACSTGPTANTGELFF	TGTGCCTGCAGCACTGGGCCAACCGCGAACACCGGGGAGCTGTTTTTT
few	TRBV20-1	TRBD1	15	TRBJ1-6	CSARGTGTGGSPLHF	TGCAGTGCTAGAGGTACCGGGACAGGGGGATCACCCCTCCACTTT
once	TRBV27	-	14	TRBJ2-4	CASRSGQLQENRYF	TGTGCCAGCAGATCAGGACAACTCCAAGAGAACCGGTACTTC
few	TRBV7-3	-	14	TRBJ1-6	CASSLQGQGSPLHF	TGTGCCAGCAGCTTACAAGGGCAGGGTTCACCCCTCCACTTT
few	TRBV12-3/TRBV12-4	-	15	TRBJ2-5	CASSLGVGDIETQYF	TGTGCCAGCAGTTTAGGGGTAGGGGACATAGAGACCCAGTACTTC
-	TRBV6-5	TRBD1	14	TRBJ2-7	CASSPGQGINEQYF	TGTGCCAGCAGCCCGGGACAGGGGATAAACGAGCAGTACTTC
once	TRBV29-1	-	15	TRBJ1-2	CRLRATGAHWYGYTF	TGCAGGCTTCGGGCAACAGGCGCCCACTGGTATGGCTACACCTTC
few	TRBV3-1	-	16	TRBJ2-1	CASSGGTDPSYNEQFF	TGTGCCAGCAGCGGAGGGACAGACCCATCATACAATGAGCAGTTCTTC
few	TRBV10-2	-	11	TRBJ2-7	CASTVRDEQYF	TGCGCCAGCACAGTAAGGGACGAGCAGTACTTC
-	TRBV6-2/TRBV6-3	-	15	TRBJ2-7	CASSNRGRSSYEQYF	TGTGCCAGCAGTAACCGTGGCAGGAGCTCCTACGAGCAGTACTTC
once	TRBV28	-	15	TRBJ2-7	CASSKQGRSYNEQYF	TGTGCCAGCAGCAAACAGGGTAGATCCTACAATGAGCAGTACTTC
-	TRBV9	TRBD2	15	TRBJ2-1	CASSVEGRAYNEQFF	TGTGCCAGCAGCGTAGAGGGGAGGGCCTACAATGAGCAGTTCTTC
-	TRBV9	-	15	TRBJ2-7	CASSVETARSYEQYF	TGCGCCAGCAGCGTAGAAACAGCACGCTCCTACGAGCAGTACTTC
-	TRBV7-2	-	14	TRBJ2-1	CASSFLRAPGEQFF	TGTGCCAGCAGTTTCCTCCGGGCCCCCGGGGAGCAGTTCTTC
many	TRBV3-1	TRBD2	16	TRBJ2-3	CASSPRTSGSSDTQYF	TGTGCCAGCAGCCCTAGGACTAGCGGGAGTTCAGATACGCAGTATTTT
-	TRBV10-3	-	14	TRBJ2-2	CAISAQVNTGELFF	TGTGCCATCAGTGCCCAGGTGAACACCGGGGAGCTGTTTTTT
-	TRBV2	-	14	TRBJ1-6	CASTRWQNNSPLHF	TGTGCCAGCACCCGATGGCAGAATAATTCACCCCTCCACTTT
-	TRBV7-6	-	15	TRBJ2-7	CASSLGPGNSYEQYF	TGTGCCAGCAGCTTAGGGCCAGGAAACTCCTACGAGCAGTACTTC
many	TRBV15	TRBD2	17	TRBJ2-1	CATSRDLDGRAIGEQFF	TGTGCCACCAGCAGAGATCTAGACGGGAGGGCCATTGGTGAGCAGTTCTTC
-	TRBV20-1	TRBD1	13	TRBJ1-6	CSAGGTGRAPLHF	TGCAGTGCTGGCGGGACAGGGAGAGCACCCCTCCACTTT
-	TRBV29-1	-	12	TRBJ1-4	CSVERGDEKLFF	TGCAGCGTTGAGAGGGGGGATGAAAAACTGTTTTTT
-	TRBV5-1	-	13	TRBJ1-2	CASTPGHNYGNTF	TGCGCCAGCACCCCGGGACATAACTATGGCAACACCTTC
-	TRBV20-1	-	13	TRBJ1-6	CSAPPPGDSPLHF	TGCAGTGCCCCCCCGCCGGGGGATTCACCCCTCCACTTT
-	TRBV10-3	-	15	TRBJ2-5	CAISDSGLGQETQYF	TGTGCCATCAGTGATTCGGGCCTGGGCCAAGAGACCCAGTACTTC
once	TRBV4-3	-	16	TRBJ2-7	CASSQVLPVGYYEQYF	TGCGCCAGCAGCCAAGTTCTCCCGGTGGGGTACTACGAGCAGTACTTC
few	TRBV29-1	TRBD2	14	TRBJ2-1	CSVLGLAGYNEQFF	TGCAGCGTGCTGGGACTAGCGGGATACAATGAGCAGTTCTTC
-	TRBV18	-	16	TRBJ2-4	CASSPRENLAKNIQYF	TGTGCCAGCTCACCTCGGGAAAATCTAGCCAAAAACATTCAGTACTTC
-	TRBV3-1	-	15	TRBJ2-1	CASSLGGAPYNEQFF	TGTGCCAGCAGCCTTGGGGGGGCCCCCTACAATGAGCAGTTCTTC
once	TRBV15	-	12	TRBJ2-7	CATSGPTDEQYF	TGTGCCACCAGCGGTCCGACAGACGAGCAGTACTTC
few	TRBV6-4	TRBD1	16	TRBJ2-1	CANSQRGTGSGNEQFF	TGTGCCAACTCCCAGAGAGGGACAGGGTCCGGCAATGAGCAGTTCTTC
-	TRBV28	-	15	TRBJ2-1	CASSGAGGAYNEQFF	TGTGCCAGCAGTGGCGCCGGGGGTGCCTACAATGAGCAGTTCTTC
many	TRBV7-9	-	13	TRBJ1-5	CASSYQGNQPQHF	TGTGCCAGCAGCTATCAGGGTAATCAGCCCCAGCATTTT
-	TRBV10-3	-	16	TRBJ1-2	CAISATADRLNYGYTF	TGTGCCATCAGTGCGACCGCGGACAGACTCAACTATGGCTACACCTTC
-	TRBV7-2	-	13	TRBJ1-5	CASSVTIERPQHF	TGTGCCAGCAGCGTAACCATTGAACGGCCCCAGCATTTT
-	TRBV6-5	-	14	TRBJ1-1	CASSSDSKNTEAFF	TGTGCCAGCAGTTCTGACAGTAAAAACACTGAAGCTTTCTTT
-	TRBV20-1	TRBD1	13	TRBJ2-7	CSATDRGPHEQYF	TGCAGTGCTACGGACAGGGGGCCCCACGAGCAGTACTTC
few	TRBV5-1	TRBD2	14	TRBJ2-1	CASSSGTSDNEQFF	TGCGCCAGCAGCTCCGGGACTAGCGACAATGAGCAGTTCTTC
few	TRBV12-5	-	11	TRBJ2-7	CASVRSYEQYF	TGTGCTAGTGTTCGATCCTACGAGCAGTACTTC
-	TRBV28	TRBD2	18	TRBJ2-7	CASSSPGTSGMGWYEQYF	TGTGCCAGCAGTTCCCCCGGGACTAGCGGGATGGGCTGGTACGAGCAGTACTTC
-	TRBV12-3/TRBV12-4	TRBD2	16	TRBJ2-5	CASSLGLAGGNGEQYF	TGTGCCAGCAGTTTAGGACTAGCGGGAGGAAACGGGGAGCAGTACTTC
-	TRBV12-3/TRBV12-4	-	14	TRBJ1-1	CASSRSGGDTEAFF	TGTGCCAGCAGCCGGAGCGGAGGGGACACTGAAGCTTTCTTT
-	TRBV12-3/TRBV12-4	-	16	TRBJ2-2	CASSDTGWLNTGELFF	TGTGCCAGCAGTGACACAGGGTGGCTGAACACCGGGGAGCTGTTTTTT